This T cell receptor beta chain is from a study of T cells in Graves' hyperthyroidism and ophthalmopathy. In its sample, this clonotype was seen a few times. Antigen unknown. Amplification targeted TCR beta CDR3 regions from RNA transcripts. HTBI primers were employed in a first-round RT-PCR of the TCR CDR3. One entry per CDR3 protein results from TCRdb running MiXCR on the multiplex PCR reads. This sample carries 400,000 to 550,000 distinct CDR3 sequences, 13% to 15% of them seen once, and the ten largest clones take 17%. Study observations and caveats: Ophthalmopathy could be told apart from stable hyperthyroidism with a 13 V-J model.

Among the patients, aged 18 to 65, hyperthyroidism was newly diagnosed and had lasted under 2 months. The study excluded patients with uncontrolled infection, other autoimmune disease, pregnancy or lactation. Diagnoses rested on clinical symptoms, serum thyroxine and TRAb, thyroid ultrasound and orbital computed tomography. CDR3 size: 14 residues. The V gene's germline CDR1 is MNHEY and CDR2 SMNVEV (reference sequence). V was cut by 4 bases and J by 4 bases, with 10 bases left in between. The chain recombines TRBV27 with TRBJ2-2; D possibly matches TRBD1 or TRBD2 (5 bases each). The sample taken for sequencing was blood. The TCR comes from a woman aged 18 to 35 with Graves' hyperthyroidism. The CDR3 is CASSWDGTTGELFF. The DNA of the CDR3 is TGTGCCAGCAGTTGGGACGGGACCACCGGGGAGCTGTTTTTT.